Below are 20 T cell receptor beta chains sequenced from a single sample in a study of cytomegalovirus exposure and HLA in healthy donors. The PCR had 60 Vbeta and 13 Jbeta primers. The table came from immunoSEQ multiplex PCR; TCRdb's copy has only in-frame clones and leaves some out. The sample has about 160,000 clones; over 80% are singletons. Sequenced material: PBMCs. All receptors derive from a male donor in good health and CMV-seropositive.

About this clone itself: The junction shows a germline mismatch at one end, possibly a read error. The chain links TRBV7-9 to TRBJ1-2; D is perhaps TRBD1 (5 bases). This CDR3 is built from 15 residues. Germline V gene sequence: CDR1 SEHNR, CDR2 FQNEAQ (reference sequence). The CDR3 spells CSSSLGRGWDYGYTF. CDR3 coding DNA: TGTTCCAGCAGCTTGGGGAGGGGTTGGGACTATGGCTACACCTTC.

The V call is TRBV4-3, the J call TRBJ1-2; a weak D match, TRBD1 (6 bases). CDR1 and CDR2 from the germline V gene are LGHNA and YSLEER. The CDR3 consists of 13 residues. The V end lost 3 bases, the J end lost 8 bases, and 13 bases lay between the germline ends. For the CDR3, the DNA is TGCGCCAGCAGCCACGACAGGTCTTGGGGCTACACCTTC. It specifies CASSHDRSWGYTF.

This clone was seen only a few times. The genes are TRBV7-3 and TRBJ2-3; 8 bases map to TRBD2. The V gene end was trimmed by 5 bases and the J gene end by 6 bases; junction bases not matched to a gene: 16. The CDR3 runs to 17 residues. Per the germline V gene, CDR1 is SGHTA and CDR2 is FQGTGA. The CDR3 DNA sequence: TGTGCCAGCAGCCCCACCCCCCAAAGCGGGAGTAGGGATACGCAGTATTTT. Translating gives CASSPTPQSGSRDTQYF. The variable domain in full, completed from reference TRBV7-3 and TRBJ2-3, reads GAGVSQTPSNKVTEKGKYVELRCDPISGHTALYWYRQSLGQGPEFLIYFQGTGAADDSGLPNDRFFAVRPEGSVSTLKIQRTERGDSAVYLCASSPTPQSGSRDTQYFGPGTRLTVL.

CDR3: CASSSFSGSIGTYEQYF. Written as DNA, the CDR3 is TGTGCCAGCAGCTCCTTTAGCGGGAGTATAGGGACCTACGAGCAGTACTTC. This chain links TRBV13 with TRBJ2-7, with 9 bases lining up with TRBD2. CDR1 is PRHDT, CDR2 FYEKMQ, per germline (reference sequence). The ends lost 4 bases at V and 2 bases at J; junction bases unmatched: 12. This CDR3 has 17 amino acids.

This chain connects TRBV9 to TRBJ1-1; 11 bases line up with TRBD1. The ends lost 6 bases at V and 10 bases at J; junction bases unmatched: 8. The CDR3 sequence is 13 residues long. From germline, CDR1 is SGDLS and CDR2 YYNGEE. CDR3 region: CASTGQGASLAFF. The CDR3 region has the DNA TGTGCCAGCACCGGACAGGGGGCTTCTCTAGCTTTCTTT.

The chain is built from TRBV7-9 and TRBJ2-5; a weak D match, TRBD2 (5 bases). Trimming removed 8 bases from V and 2 bases from J, with 12 bases in between. This CDR3 has 13 amino acids. CDR1 is SEHNR, CDR2 FQNEAQ, per germline (reference sequence). CDR3 loop: CASGRRTQETQYF. The DNA for the CDR3 is TGTGCCAGCGGTCGGAGGACTCAAGAGACCCAGTACTTC.

The chain links TRBV5-5 to TRBJ2-7; 10 nucleotides match TRBD1. V was pared by 9 bases and J by 8 bases, with 5 bases of the junction left unmatched. Germline V lookup: CDR1 SGHKS, CDR2 YYEKEE (reference sequence). The CDR3 length is 11 residues. The DNA of the CDR3 is TGTGCCACAGGGACAGGGGAAAAGCAGTACTTC. It codes for CATGTGEKQYF.

CDR3 in DNA: TGCGCCAGCAGACGGGACAGCTTTAATGAAAAACTGTTTTTT. This gives the protein CASRRDSFNEKLFF. The chain recombines TRBV5-1 with TRBJ1-4; 7 nucleotides line up with TRBD1. Germline CDR1 SGHRS, CDR2 YFSETQ. J was trimmed by 4 bases and V by 5 bases; bases with no gene match: 5. This CDR3 region has 14 residues.

The rearrangement joins TRBV29-1 to TRBJ2-7; the D gene could be TRBD1 or TRBD2 (6 bases each). Trimming took 7 bases from V and 1 from J, leaving 11 bases between them. The length of the CDR3 is 12 residues. Germline CDR1 SQVTM, CDR2 ANQGSEA. The CDR3, as DNA: TGCAGCGCTGAGGGGGGTTCCTACGAGCAGTACTTC. Translated, it gives CSAEGGSYEQYF.

V and J are TRBV28 and TRBJ2-3; D may be TRBD2 (5 bases). Trimming removed 7 bases at V and 2 bases at J, with 10 bases between. The germline gives CDR1 MDHEN, CDR2 SYDVKM. The CDR3 covers 13 residues. The CDR3 DNA is TGTGCCAGCAACTCCGGGGTCACAGATACGCAGTATTTT. It translates to CASNSGVTDTQYF.

Only one count was recorded for this clone. The rearrangement uses TRBV27 and TRBJ2-7; no clear D. Germline V gene data show CDR1 as MNHEY and CDR2 as SMNVEV (reference sequence). The CDR3 runs 15 residues. Trimming cost V 5 bases and J 6 bases, with 20 bases left between them. CDR3 DNA: TGTGCCAGCAGTCTTAAATGGTCGGGTCGGCGCGAGCAGTACTTC. Its translation is CASSLKWSGRREQYF.

This chain links TRBV5-4 with TRBJ1-2; TRBD1 is a possible D gene (5 bases). The length of the CDR3 is 14 residues. Germline V gives CDR1 SGHNT, CDR2 YYREEE (reference sequence). Trimming cost V 5 bases and J 5 bases, with 16 bases left between them. CDR3 sequence (DNA): TGTGCCAGCAGTCAAGGCGGGGGGTATTATGGCTACACCTTC. Protein product: CASSQGGGYYGYTF.

The V call is TRBV7-2, the J call TRBJ1-2; D is uncertain. Germline values: CDR1 SGHTA, CDR2 FQGNSA. Trimming left V 2 bases short and J 0 bases short, with 7 bases between. The CDR3 contains 14 residues. The CDR3 nucleotides are TGTGCCAGCAGCTTATACATTTCTAACTATGGCTACACCTTC. Protein product: CASSLYISNYGYTF.

The rearrangement joins TRBV5-4 to TRBJ2-1, with 8 bases matching TRBD2. Germline-derived CDR1 and CDR2 are SGHNT and YYREEE (reference sequence). After removal of 4 bases from V and 5 bases from J, the junction contained 8 bases not matched to a gene. The CDR3 consists of 15 residues. This CDR3 is CASSPAGLGNNEQFF. Written as DNA, the CDR3 is TGTGCCAGCAGCCCCGCGGGACTAGGCAACAATGAGCAGTTCTTC. The full variable domain, completed using reference TRBV5-4 and TRBJ2-1, is ETGVTQSPTHLIKTRGQQVTLRCSSQSGHNTVSWYQQALGQGPQFIFQYYREEENGRGNFPPRFSGLQFPNYSSELNVNALELDDSALYLCASSPAGLGNNEQFFGPGTRLTVL.

This clone was detected only a few times. The V and J genes are TRBV7-9 and TRBJ1-1; D gene unclear. V was clipped by 5 bases and J by 5 bases, with 9 bases between them. CDR3 length equals 12 residues. Germline V lookup: CDR1 SEHNR, CDR2 FQNEAQ (reference sequence). CDR3 sequence (DNA): TGTGCCAGCAGCCCGAGTGAAACTGAAGCTTTCTTT. Its translation: CASSPSETEAFF.

The J gene is TRBJ2-7, the V gene TRBV6-5, with D possibly matching TRBD2 (6 bases). Germline CDR1 and CDR2: MNHEY and SVGAGI. The V end lost 6 bases, the J end lost 3 bases, and 9 bases lay between the germline ends. The length of the CDR3 is 12 residues. The CDR3 DNA is TGTGCCAGCAGCCGTAGCGGCTACGAGCAGTACTTC. It specifies CASSRSGYEQYF.

This CDR3 is CATSRNIGLDNEQFF. For the CDR3, the DNA is TGTGCCACCAGCAGAAATATAGGACTAGACAATGAGCAGTTCTTC. This sequence joins TRBV15 and TRBJ2-1, with 7 nucleotides matching TRBD2. CDR3 length: 15 amino acids. J lost 5 bases, V lost 2 bases, and 6 bases had no gene match. The germline V gene encodes CDR1 LNHNV and CDR2 YYDKDF (reference sequence).

The V gene is TRBV7-9, the J gene TRBJ1-4; 8 nucleotides agree with TRBD1. V shed 5 bases, J shed 8 bases, and the junction held 7 bases outside the gene matches. The CDR3 length is 14 residues. Germline V gene lookup returns CDR1 SEHNR and CDR2 FQNEAQ (reference sequence). The CDR3, as DNA: TGTGCCAGCAGCCTGGGACAGGACGAAGAAAAACTGTTTTTT. It specifies CASSLGQDEEKLFF.

The rearrangement uses TRBV6-6 and TRBJ2-3; the D gene is possibly TRBD1 (5 bases). Germline V lookup: CDR1 MNHNY, CDR2 SVGAGI (reference sequence). Trimming took off 8 bases at V and 2 bases at J, with 20 bases between the two ends. The CDR3 length is 16 residues. For the CDR3, the DNA is TGTGCCAGCTCCACCAGGGTAGCCGAGTTCACAGATACGCAGTATTTT. Protein sequence: CASSTRVAEFTDTQYF.

V and J are TRBV10-3 and TRBJ2-7, with a tentative D call TRBD2 (5 bases). The CDR3 has 11 amino acids. Germline-derived CDR1 and CDR2 are ENHRY and SYGVKD. V was trimmed by 10 bases and J by 6 bases, leaving 13 bases between them. CDR3 region: CATSGGVEQYF. DNA of the CDR3: TGTGCCACCAGCGGCGGCGTCGAGCAGTACTTC.